Each of the 14 T cell receptor beta chains below was sequenced from the same sample in a study of blood T cell repertoires in COVID-19. The data were produced by immunoSEQ multiplex PCR, yet TCRdb's version contains in-frame clones alone and is incomplete. Here the sample spans about 100,000 clones, just under 80% being singletons. Sequences were obtained from peripheral blood. Every receptor here comes from a woman in her seventies with acute or convalescent COVID-19.

The rearrangement links TRBV7-9 to TRBJ1-6, with 8 bases fitting TRBD1. The CDR3 sequence is 17 residues long. J lost 7 bases, V lost 3 bases, and 11 bases had no gene match. CDR1 SEHNR and CDR2 FQNEAQ come from the germline V gene (reference sequence). The CDR3, as DNA: TGTGCCAGCAGCTTCGATGCCAGGGGGCGAGGGAATTCACCCCTCCACTTT. Its translation is CASSFDARGRGNSPLHF.

The chain has TRBV6-5 and TRBJ1-6, with D maybe TRBD1 (5 bases). The CDR3 is made up of 14 amino acids. Germline V gives CDR1 MNHEY, CDR2 SVGAGI. V dropped 4 bases and J dropped 9 bases, with 13 bases sitting between them. The CDR3 sequence is CASSFDRTGSPLHF. The CDR3 nucleotides read TGTGCCAGCAGTTTCGACAGAACGGGTTCACCCCTCCACTTT.

This chain connects TRBV15 to TRBJ2-5; D ambiguous. Germline-derived CDR1 and CDR2 are LNHNV and YYDKDF (reference sequence). The germline V and J ends were trimmed by 3 bases and 4 bases, with 12 bases remaining between them. CDR3 size: 14 residues. CDR3 amino acids: CATSRPYSGETQYF. CDR3 nucleotides: TGTGCCACCAGCAGGCCTTACTCCGGAGAGACCCAGTACTTC.

CDR3 residues: CASSGGTGGSPLHF. The CDR3 coding sequence is TGTGCCAGCAGCGGCGGGACAGGGGGTTCACCCCTCCACTTT. The chain combines TRBV9 with TRBJ1-6, with 11 bases identical to TRBD1. V lost 3 bases and J lost 9; bases outside the gene matches: 2. Germline CDR1 SGDLS, CDR2 YYNGEE. CDR3 length equals 14 residues. Supplemented by reference TRBV9 and TRBJ1-6, the full variable domain reads DSGVTQTPKHLITATGQRVTLRCSPRSGDLSVYWYQQSLDQGLQFLIQYYNGEERAKGNILERFSAQQFPDLHSELNLSSLELGDSALYFCASSGGTGGSPLHFGNGTRLTVT.

This clone appeared a single time. The chain carries TRBV2 and TRBJ2-5, with D maybe TRBD1 (5 bases). V was trimmed by 6 bases and J by 2 bases, leaving 7 bases between them. The length of the CDR3 is 12 residues. Germline V gene data show CDR1 as SNHLY and CDR2 as FYNNEI. In nucleotides, the CDR3 is TGTGCCAGCAGGGGGCCACAAGAGACCCAGTACTTC. It encodes CASRGPQETQYF. Together with reference TRBV2 and TRBJ2-5, the CDR3 gives the full variable domain: EPEVTQTPSHQVTQMGQEVILRCVPISNHLYFYWYRQILGQKVEFLVSFYNNEISEKSEIFDDQFSVERPDGSNFTLKIRSTKLEDSAMYFCASRGPQETQYFGPGTRLLVL.

The V gene is TRBV18, the J gene TRBJ2-3; D is possibly TRBD1 (5 bases). The V gene's germline CDR1 is KGHSH and CDR2 LQKENI. This CDR3 region has 15 residues. Trimming took off 0 bases at V and 4 bases at J, with 11 bases between the two ends. The CDR3 spells CASSPPGRVADTQYF. The DNA of the CDR3 is TGTGCCAGCTCACCACCGGGCAGGGTAGCAGATACGCAGTATTTT.

This rearrangement joins TRBV28 to TRBJ2-7; perhaps TRBD2 as D (6 bases). The CDR3 runs 12 residues. Germline CDR1 is MDHEN and CDR2 is SYDVKM. The V end lost 2 bases, the J end lost 6 bases, and 8 bases lay between the germline ends. The CDR3: CASSLPGGEQYV. CDR3 nucleotides: TGTGCCAGCAGTTTACCCGGGGGCGAGCAGTACGTC.

This CDR3 is CASSLDAGGTNTGELFF. Written as DNA, the CDR3 is TGTGCCAGCAGCTTGGACGCGGGGGGAACGAACACCGGGGAGCTGTTTTTT. The rearrangement joins TRBV7-2 to TRBJ2-2, with TRBD2 matching 8 bases. Germline-derived CDR1 and CDR2 are SGHTA and FQGNSA. V lost 3 bases and J lost 0; bases outside the gene matches: 6. The CDR3 has 17 residues.

The chain couples TRBV25-1 to TRBJ1-2; 7 bases agree with TRBD1. This CDR3 has 12 amino acids. Germline CDR1 is MGHDK and CDR2 is SYGVNS. J gave up 8 bases and V 8 bases, and 8 bases lay outside the gene matches. The CDR3 nucleotides read TGTGCCAGCTTCACGACAGGGACCGGCTACACCTTC. Translating gives CASFTTGTGYTF.

The sample holds one count of this clone. The rearrangement uses TRBV6-1 and TRBJ2-5; 8 bases fit TRBD2. Unmatched junction bases numbered 2, after V lost 1 base and J lost 4 bases. The germline V gene has CDR1 MNHNS and CDR2 SASEGT. The CDR3 loop spans 14 amino acids. The CDR3 DNA is TGTGCCAGCAGTGAAGAGGGGACTAGAGAGACCCAGTACTTC. Translated: CASSEEGTRETQYF.

The CDR3: CASSEGGRNQPQHF. As DNA, the CDR3 is TGTGCCAGCAGCGAAGGGGGCCGGAATCAGCCCCAGCATTTT. This chain uses TRBV13 with TRBJ1-5; 7 bases match TRBD1. Trimming at V came to 5 bases and at J to 4 bases, leaving 5 bases not matched to a gene. CDR1 is PRHDT, CDR2 FYEKMQ, per germline (reference sequence). The CDR3 is 14 residues long.

This sequence joins TRBV7-3 and TRBJ2-1; tentative D call: TRBD2 (6 bases). There are 15 residues in the CDR3. Germline CDR1 SGHTA, CDR2 FQGTGA. Trimming removed 3 bases at V and 3 bases at J, with 12 bases between. The CDR3 DNA follows: TGTGCCAGCAGCTTCGGGCTAGCGCTCTACAATGAGCAGTTCTTC. Protein sequence: CASSFGLALYNEQFF.

The V and J genes are TRBV19 and TRBJ2-6; maybe TRBD1 (6 bases). The CDR3 has 16 amino acids. Germline CDR1 LNHDA, CDR2 SQIVND (reference sequence). Deletions cut 9 bases from V and 0 bases from J, with 15 bases between. DNA for the CDR3: TGTGCCAGCGACAGGACCTACGACTCTGGGGCCAACGTCCTGACTTTC. Amino acid sequence: CASDRTYDSGANVLTF.

The J gene is TRBJ2-1, the V gene TRBV10-3, with 10 bases identical to TRBD2. The V gene end was trimmed by 7 bases and the J gene end by 4 bases; junction bases not matched to a gene: 4. The CDR3 consists of 14 residues. Per germline, CDR1 ENHRY and CDR2 SYGVKD. DNA of the CDR3: TGTGCCATCAAAGTTAGCGGGGGGTACAATGAGCAGTTCTTC. Its translation: CAIKVSGGYNEQFF.